The subject of this entry is one TCR beta chain. Its antigen is not identified. There are 14 residues in the CDR3. Germline V CDR1 and CDR2: DFQATT, SNEGSKA (reference sequence). The sample comes from a study of post-analysis software for immune sequencing data. Study-level results: Normalized Chao1 diversity was significantly reduced in patients versus controls. Patients carried roughly 5 TRBV segments more frequently than controls did, and TRBV5-6, TRBV5-1 and TRBV20-1 were among them.

cDNA libraries for TCR beta contained unique molecular identifiers. Each CDR3 protein is one row after TCRdb ran MiXCR on the PCR reads. This table holds about 400,000 distinct CDR3 sequences, around 33% found once. The sequence was obtained from a girl aged 5-17 years with multiple sclerosis. Specimen: blood. This chain joins TRBV20-1 and TRBJ2-4; 9 nucleotides align to TRBD2. The end of the DNA fits TRBJ2-7 better, so the J call may be wrong. The CDR3 here is CSASRRGGDYEQYF. CDR3 coding DNA: TGCAGTGCTAGTCGGCGGGGGGGGGACTACGAGCAGTACTTC.